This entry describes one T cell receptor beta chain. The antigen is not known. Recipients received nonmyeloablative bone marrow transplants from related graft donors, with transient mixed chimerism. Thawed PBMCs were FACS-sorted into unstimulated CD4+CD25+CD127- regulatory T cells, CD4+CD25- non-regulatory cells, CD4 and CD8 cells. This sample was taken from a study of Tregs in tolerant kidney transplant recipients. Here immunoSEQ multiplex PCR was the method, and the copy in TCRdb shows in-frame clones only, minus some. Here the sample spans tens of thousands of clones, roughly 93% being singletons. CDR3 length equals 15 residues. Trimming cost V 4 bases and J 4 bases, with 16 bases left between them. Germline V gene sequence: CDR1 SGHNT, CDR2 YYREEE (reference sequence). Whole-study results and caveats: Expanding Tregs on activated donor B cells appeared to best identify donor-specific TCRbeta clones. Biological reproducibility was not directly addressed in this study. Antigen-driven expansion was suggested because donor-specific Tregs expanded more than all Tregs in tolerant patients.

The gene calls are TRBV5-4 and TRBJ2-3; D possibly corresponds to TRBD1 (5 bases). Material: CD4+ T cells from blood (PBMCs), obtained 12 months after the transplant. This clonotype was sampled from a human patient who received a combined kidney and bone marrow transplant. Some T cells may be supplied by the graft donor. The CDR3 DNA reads TGTGCCAGCAGCCGAAACAGGTTGGGATCAGATACGCAGTATTTT. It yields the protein CASSRNRLGSDTQYF.